Below are 21 T cell receptor beta chains sequenced from a single sample in a study of T-cell reconstitution after alpha-beta-depleted transplantation in children. As it was prepared, the TCRbeta library received unique molecular identifiers. MiXCR, run by TCRdb on the PCR reads, gives a single entry per CDR3 protein. The sample yields approximately 110,000 distinct CDR3 sequences, 20% to 25% seen once. Material: PBMCs, mostly from graft donor cells, obtained 180 days after TCRalphabeta/CD19-depleted stem cell transplant. The receptor set was obtained from a male patient between 2 and 9 years old who had a stem cell transplant for chronic granulomatous disease, so the T cells may come from the graft donor.

This clonotype occurred many times. This chain joins TRBV20-1 and TRBJ2-3; D unclear. The V gene's germline CDR1 is DFQATT and CDR2 SNEGSKA (reference sequence). This CDR3 contains 12 residues. The V end lost 3 bases, the J end lost 6 bases, and 10 bases lay between the germline ends. Written as DNA, the CDR3 is TGCAGTGCTAGGGGCCCGGCTGATACGCAGTATTTT. Its translation: CSARGPADTQYF.

The table lists this clonotype with many counts. The chain has TRBV12-3 or TRBV12-4 and TRBJ2-7; D remains unclear. Trimming removed 3 bases at V and 1 base at J, with 16 bases between. The CDR3 is 16 amino acids. The CDR3 protein is CASSFSGKRSSYEQYF. In nucleotides, the CDR3 is TGTGCCAGCAGTTTCTCTGGAAAACGTTCTTCCTACGAGCAGTACTTC.

This clonotype came up many times. The V gene is TRBV5-5, the J gene TRBJ2-2, with 13 bases lining up with TRBD2. The CDR3 is 18 residues long. V shed 0 bases, J shed 6 bases, and the junction held 8 bases outside the gene matches. CDR1 is SGHKS, CDR2 YYEKEE, per germline (reference sequence). Written as DNA, the CDR3 is TGTGCCAGCAGCTTGGGACTAGCGGGGGGTTACTTCTCCGGGGAGCTGTTTTTT. Protein: CASSLGLAGGYFSGELFF.

This CDR3 is CASRKGLASDDRTYEQYF. The CDR3 nucleotides are TGTGCCAGCAGGAAAGGACTAGCGTCAGATGACCGGACCTACGAGCAGTACTTC. V gene TRBV12-3 or TRBV12-4 combines with J gene TRBJ2-7, with TRBD2 matching over 9 bases. The V and J ends lost 6 bases and 2 bases, in that order; junction bases with no gene match: 17. The CDR3 covers 18 residues.

This clonotype has ten or more counts. The chain carries TRBV10-3 and TRBJ2-7; D gene ambiguous. The CDR3 extends over 11 amino acids. CDR1 is ENHRY, CDR2 SYGVKD, per germline. Trimming removed 8 bases from V and 0 bases from J, with 5 bases in between. The CDR3 region has the DNA TGTGCCATCGGCGGCTCCTACGAGCAGTACTTC. It codes for CAIGGSYEQYF.

This clonotype was seen at least ten times. The chain joins TRBV29-1 to TRBJ2-1, with 7 positions matching TRBD2. The J segment lost 4 bases and the V segment lost 6 bases, leaving 9 bases of the junction unmatched. The CDR3 is 14 residues long. CDR1 is SQVTM, CDR2 ANQGSEA, per germline. CDR3 in amino acids: CSVDPSGYYNEQFF. The CDR3 coding sequence is TGCAGCGTGGACCCTAGCGGTTATTACAATGAGCAGTTCTTC.

This clonotype showed up many times. The chain has TRBV20-1 and TRBJ2-7; 8 bases map to TRBD1. Germline CDR1 is DFQATT and CDR2 is SNEGSKA (reference sequence). This CDR3 comprises 14 residues. The trim removed 6 bases at V and 1 base at J, leaving 8 bases unmatched. The CDR3 nucleotides are TGCAGTGCGAGTGGACAGGGACTTTCCTACGAGCAGTACTTC. It codes for CSASGQGLSYEQYF.

This clonotype was observed a few times. The genes are TRBV15 and TRBJ1-2; a weak D match, TRBD1 (5 bases). The germline V and J ends were trimmed by 1 base and 4 bases, with 10 bases remaining between them. Per the germline V gene, CDR1 is LNHNV and CDR2 is YYDKDF (reference sequence). The CDR3 is 14 residues long. The CDR3 sequence is CATSRGPGFYGYTF. The CDR3 bases are TGTGCCACCAGCAGAGGTCCAGGGTTCTATGGCTACACCTTC.

V gene TRBV5-1 combines with J gene TRBJ2-7; D possibly uses TRBD1 or TRBD2 (6 bases each). The V end was cut by 1 base, the J end by 2 bases, with 10 bases between. The CDR3 has 14 amino acids. CDR1 is SGHRS, CDR2 YFSETQ, per germline. In nucleotides, the CDR3 is TGCGCCAGCAGCTTGAGAGGGGGGACCTACGAGCAGTACTTC. Translated: CASSLRGGTYEQYF.

This clonotype was detected once. The chain employs TRBV5-5 and TRBJ2-5; no clear D gene. The ends were cut back, 4 bases at V and 3 bases at J, with 10 bases in the middle. The CDR3 has 13 residues. CDR1 is SGHKS and CDR2 is YYEKEE in the germline V gene (reference sequence). In DNA, the CDR3 is TGTGCCAGCAGCCCTCTGACGAAAGAGACCCAGTACTTC. Translating it yields CASSPLTKETQYF.

The chain joins TRBV12-3 or TRBV12-4 to TRBJ2-2; 12 nucleotides align to TRBD2. CDR3 length equals 18 residues. J lost 4 bases, V lost 2 bases, and 8 bases had no gene match. CDR3 protein: CASSLYLAGGGGTGELFF. The CDR3 DNA follows: TGTGCCAGCAGTTTATACCTAGCGGGAGGGGGAGGCACCGGGGAGCTGTTTTTT.

V usage is TRBV12-3 or TRBV12-4 and J usage is TRBJ2-3, with 11 bases that match TRBD2. The CDR3 totals 16 residues. The trim removed 6 bases at V and 2 bases at J, leaving 7 bases unmatched. The CDR3 protein is CASSSIAGGPTDTQYF. Here the CDR3 DNA reads TGTGCCAGCAGCTCAATAGCGGGGGGGCCCACAGATACGCAGTATTTT.

The sample holds many counts of this clonotype. The rearrangement links TRBV29-1 to TRBJ1-1; D perhaps matches TRBD1 (5 bases). This CDR3 comprises 11 residues. V dropped 5 bases and J dropped 6 bases, with 10 bases sitting between them. Germline-derived CDR1 and CDR2 are SQVTM and ANQGSEA. The CDR3 region has the DNA TGCAGCGTTATCAGGGTGTCTGAAGCTTTCTTT. This encodes CSVIRVSEAFF.

This clonotype came up a few times. This chain joins TRBV20-1 and TRBJ2-1; TRBD2 matches 16 bases. The CDR3 covers 19 residues. Germline V gene data show CDR1 as DFQATT and CDR2 as SNEGSKA (reference sequence). V lost 0 bases and J lost 7; bases outside the gene matches: 12. The CDR3 nucleotides read TGCAGTGCTAGAGATTGGAGACCGGGACTAGCGGGAGGGCAAAATGAGCAGTTCTTC. This translates into CSARDWRPGLAGGQNEQFF.

The gene calls are TRBV4-1 and TRBJ2-1; 13 bases are shared with TRBD2. CDR1 is MGHRA, CDR2 YSYEKL, per germline. This CDR3 region has 19 residues. The V and J ends lost 2 bases and 4 bases, in that order; junction bases with no gene match: 11. The CDR3, as DNA: TGCGCCAGCAGCCAATCGGGAACTAGCGGGGGGGCTCGTTACAATGAGCAGTTCTTC. It encodes CASSQSGTSGGARYNEQFF.

Only a few counts were recorded for this clonotype. The genes are TRBV5-5 and TRBJ1-2; 7 bases map to TRBD1. Germline values: CDR1 SGHKS, CDR2 YYEKEE (reference sequence). The ends lost 4 bases at V and 7 bases at J; junction bases unmatched: 7. The CDR3 is 13 amino acids. DNA of the CDR3: TGTGCCAGCAGCGAAACAGGGGTTGGTGGCTACACCTTC. Translation: CASSETGVGGYTF. The complete variable domain, with remaining parts taken from reference TRBV5-5 and TRBJ1-2, reads DAGVTQSPTHLIKTRGQQVTLRCSPISGHKSVSWYQQVLGQGPQFIFQYYEKEERGRGNFPDRFSARQFPNYSSELNVNALLLGDSALYLCASSETGVGGYTFGSGTRLTVV.

In this sample, this clonotype turned up many times. The chain employs TRBV29-1 and TRBJ1-2; the match to TRBD1 covers 8 bases. V was pared by 0 bases and J by 6 bases, with 0 bases of the junction left unmatched. This CDR3 spans 12 amino acids. The germline V gene encodes CDR1 SQVTM and CDR2 ANQGSEA. This CDR3 is CSVEDRGHGYTF. CDR3 in DNA: TGCAGCGTTGAAGACAGGGGGCATGGCTACACCTTC.

The CDR3 region is CASSGLAGVNSYNEQFF. The CDR3, as DNA: TGTGCCAGCAGTGGACTAGCGGGAGTCAACTCCTACAATGAGCAGTTCTTC. The V call is TRBV12-3 or TRBV12-4, the J call TRBJ2-1; 13 bases agree with TRBD2. This CDR3 comprises 17 residues. V lost 5 bases, J lost 0 bases, and 4 bases stayed unmatched.

The rearrangement uses TRBV7-2 and TRBJ2-5; a weak D match, TRBD1 (6 bases). CDR3 length equals 15 residues. The V gene lost 5 bases and the J gene lost 2 bases, with 15 bases spanning the gap. Germline assignment: CDR1 SGHTA and CDR2 FQGNSA. CDR3 nucleotide sequence: TGTGCCAGCAGCAAGCACGGGACACTGCAAGAGACCCAGTACTTC. It is translated as CASSKHGTLQETQYF.

This rearrangement joins TRBV2 to TRBJ1-5, with no clear D. The CDR3 covers 13 residues. Trimming stripped 6 bases from V and 6 bases from J, with 12 bases between. Germline CDR1 reads SNHLY; CDR2 reads FYNNEI. CDR3 sequence (DNA): TGTGCCAGCAGATTAGAAGGGAGTCAGCCCCAGCATTTT. Translation: CASRLEGSQPQHF.

This clonotype was picked up one time. A much larger clone differs by one base, so this may be a read error. J is TRBJ2-6 and V is TRBV18; the D is unclear. Trimming stripped 7 bases from V and 2 bases from J, with 9 bases between. Germline values: CDR1 KGHSH, CDR2 LQKENI. This CDR3 is built from 14 residues. The DNA of the CDR3 is TGTGCCAGCTACTTGGGAACTGGGGCCAACGTCCTGACTTTC. Its translation: CASYLGTGANVLTF.